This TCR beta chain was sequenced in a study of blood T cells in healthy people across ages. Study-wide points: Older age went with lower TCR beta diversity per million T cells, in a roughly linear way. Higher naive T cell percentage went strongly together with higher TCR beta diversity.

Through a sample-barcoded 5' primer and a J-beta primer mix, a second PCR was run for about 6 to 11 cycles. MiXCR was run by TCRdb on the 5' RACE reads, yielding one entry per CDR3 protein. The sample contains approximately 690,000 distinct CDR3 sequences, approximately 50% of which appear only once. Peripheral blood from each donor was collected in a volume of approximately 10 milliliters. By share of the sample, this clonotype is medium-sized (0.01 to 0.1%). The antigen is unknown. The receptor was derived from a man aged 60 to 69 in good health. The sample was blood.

CDR3 residues: CASSERGRTNYGYTF. The CDR3 nucleotides are TGTGCCAGCAGTGAGCGGGGCAGGACAAACTATGGCTACACCTTC. The chain links TRBV25-1 to TRBJ1-2; a possible D gene is TRBD1 (5 bases). CDR3 size: 15 residues. Germline assignment: CDR1 MGHDK and CDR2 SYGVNS. V was pared by 3 bases and J by 2 bases, with 13 bases between.